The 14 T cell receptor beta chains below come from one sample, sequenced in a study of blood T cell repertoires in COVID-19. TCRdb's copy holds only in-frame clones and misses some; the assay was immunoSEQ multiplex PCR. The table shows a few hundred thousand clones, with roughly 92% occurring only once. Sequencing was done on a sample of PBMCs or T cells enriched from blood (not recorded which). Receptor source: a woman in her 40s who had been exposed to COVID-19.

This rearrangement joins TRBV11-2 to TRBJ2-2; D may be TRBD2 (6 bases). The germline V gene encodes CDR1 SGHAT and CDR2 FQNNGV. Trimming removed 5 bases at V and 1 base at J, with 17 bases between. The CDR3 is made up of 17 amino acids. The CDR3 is CASSLKSGRENTGELFF. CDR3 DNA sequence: TGTGCCAGCAGCCTGAAGTCTGGGCGGGAGAACACCGGGGAGCTGTTTTTT.

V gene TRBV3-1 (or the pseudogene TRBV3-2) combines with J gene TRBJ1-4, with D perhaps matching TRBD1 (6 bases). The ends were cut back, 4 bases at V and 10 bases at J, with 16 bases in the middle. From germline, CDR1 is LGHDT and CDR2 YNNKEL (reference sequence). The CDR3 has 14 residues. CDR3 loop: CASSRRGAGVKLFF. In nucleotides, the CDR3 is TGTGCCAGCAGCCGGCGGGGGGCGGGTGTAAAACTGTTTTTT.

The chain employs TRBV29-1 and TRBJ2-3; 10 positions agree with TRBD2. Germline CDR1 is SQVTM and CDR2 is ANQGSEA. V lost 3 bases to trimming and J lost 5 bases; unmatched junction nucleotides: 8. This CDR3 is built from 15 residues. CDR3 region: CSVDTSGIAGDTQYF. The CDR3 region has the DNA TGCAGCGTTGACACTAGCGGGATTGCCGGAGATACGCAGTATTTT.

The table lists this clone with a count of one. The CDR3 protein is CATSEGSGQGVGNRQPQHF. The CDR3 nucleotides are TGTGCCACCAGTGAGGGTTCCGGACAGGGTGTTGGTAATCGTCAGCCCCAGCATTTT. V usage is TRBV24-1 and J usage is TRBJ1-5; the match to TRBD1 covers 8 bases. The V and J ends lost 4 bases and 6 bases, in that order; junction bases with no gene match: 19. The CDR3 is made up of 19 amino acids. Germline CDR1 KGHDR, CDR2 SFDVKD.

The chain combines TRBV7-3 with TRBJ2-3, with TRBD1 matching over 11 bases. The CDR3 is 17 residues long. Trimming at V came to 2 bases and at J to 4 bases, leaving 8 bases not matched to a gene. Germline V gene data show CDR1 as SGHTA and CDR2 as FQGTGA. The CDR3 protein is CASSLSGTGGSADTQYF. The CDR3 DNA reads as TGTGCCAGCAGCTTATCCGGGACAGGGGGTTCCGCAGATACGCAGTATTTT. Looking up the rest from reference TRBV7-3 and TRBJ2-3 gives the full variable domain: GAGVSQTPSNKVTEKGKYVELRCDPISGHTALYWYRQSLGQGPEFLIYFQGTGAADDSGLPNDRFFAVRPEGSVSTLKIQRTERGDSAVYLCASSLSGTGGSADTQYFGPGTRLTVL.

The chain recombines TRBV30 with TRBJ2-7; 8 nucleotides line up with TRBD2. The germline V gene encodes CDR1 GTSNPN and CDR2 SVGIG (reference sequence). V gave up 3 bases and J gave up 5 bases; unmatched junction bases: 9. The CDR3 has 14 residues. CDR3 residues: CAWSWAGGLHEQYF. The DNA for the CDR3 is TGTGCCTGGAGCTGGGCGGGAGGACTCCACGAGCAGTACTTC.

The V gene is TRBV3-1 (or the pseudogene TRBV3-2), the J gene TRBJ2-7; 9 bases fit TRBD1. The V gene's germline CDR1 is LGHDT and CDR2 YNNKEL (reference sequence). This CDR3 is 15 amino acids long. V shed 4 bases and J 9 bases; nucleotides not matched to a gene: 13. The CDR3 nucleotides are TGTGCCAGCAGCCCCAGTGGGACAGGGAAAGCTGGGCAGTACTTC. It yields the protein CASSPSGTGKAGQYF.

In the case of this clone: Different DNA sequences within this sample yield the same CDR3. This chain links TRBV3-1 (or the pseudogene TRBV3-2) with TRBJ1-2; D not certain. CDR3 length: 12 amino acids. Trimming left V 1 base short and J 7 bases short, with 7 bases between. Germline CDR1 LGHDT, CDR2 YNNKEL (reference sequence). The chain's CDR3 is CASSQVSGGYTF. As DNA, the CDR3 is TGTGCCAGCAGCCAAGTCTCAGGTGGCTACACCTTC.

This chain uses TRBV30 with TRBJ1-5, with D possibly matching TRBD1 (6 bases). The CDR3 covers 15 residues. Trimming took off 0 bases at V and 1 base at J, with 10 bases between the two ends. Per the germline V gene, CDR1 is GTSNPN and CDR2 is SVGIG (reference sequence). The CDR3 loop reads CAWSVGTPSNQPQHF. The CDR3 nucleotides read TGTGCCTGGAGTGTAGGGACACCCAGCAATCAGCCCCAGCATTTT.

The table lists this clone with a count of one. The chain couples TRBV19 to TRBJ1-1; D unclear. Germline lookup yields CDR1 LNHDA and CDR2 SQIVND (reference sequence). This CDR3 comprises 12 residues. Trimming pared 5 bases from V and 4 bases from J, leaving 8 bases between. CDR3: CASSLSPTEAFF. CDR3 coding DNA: TGTGCCAGTAGTCTTAGCCCCACTGAAGCTTTCTTT. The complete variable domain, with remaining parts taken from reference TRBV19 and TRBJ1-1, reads DGGITQSPKYLFRKEGQNVTLSCEQNLNHDAMYWYRQDPGQGLRLIYYSQIVNDFQKGDIAEGYSVSREKKESFPLTVTSAQKNPTAFYLCASSLSPTEAFFGQGTRLTVV.

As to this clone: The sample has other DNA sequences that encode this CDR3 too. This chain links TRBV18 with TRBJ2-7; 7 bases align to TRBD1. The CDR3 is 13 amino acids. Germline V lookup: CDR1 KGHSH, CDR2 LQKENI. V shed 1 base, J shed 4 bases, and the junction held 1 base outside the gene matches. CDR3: CASSPQGAYEQYF. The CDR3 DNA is TGTGCCAGCTCACCACAGGGGGCATACGAGCAGTACTTC. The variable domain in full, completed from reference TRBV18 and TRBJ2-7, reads NAGVMQNPRHLVRRRGQEARLRCSPMKGHSHVYWYRQLPEEGLKFMVYLQKENIIDESGMPKERFSAEFPKEGPSILRIQQVVRGDSAAYFCASSPQGAYEQYFGPGTRLTVT.

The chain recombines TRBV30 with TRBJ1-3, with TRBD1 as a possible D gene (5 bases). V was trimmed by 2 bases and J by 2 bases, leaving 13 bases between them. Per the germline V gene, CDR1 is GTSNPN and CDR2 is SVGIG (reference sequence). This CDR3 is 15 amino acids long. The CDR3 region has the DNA TGTGCCTGGAGTTTAAGGGGTATCACTGGAAACACCATATATTTT. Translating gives CAWSLRGITGNTIYF.

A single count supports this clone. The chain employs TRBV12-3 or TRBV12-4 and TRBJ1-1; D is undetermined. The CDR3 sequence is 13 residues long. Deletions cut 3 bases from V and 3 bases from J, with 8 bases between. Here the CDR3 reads CASSLWEDTEAFF. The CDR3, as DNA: TGTGCCAGCAGTTTGTGGGAGGACACTGAAGCTTTCTTT.

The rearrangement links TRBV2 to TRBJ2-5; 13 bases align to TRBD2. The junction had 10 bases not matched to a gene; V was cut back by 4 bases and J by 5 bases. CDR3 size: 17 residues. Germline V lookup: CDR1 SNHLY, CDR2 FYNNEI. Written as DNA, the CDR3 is TGTGCCAGCAGTGGGAGGACTAGCGGGGGACTTTGGGAGACCCAGTACTTC. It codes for CASSGRTSGGLWETQYF. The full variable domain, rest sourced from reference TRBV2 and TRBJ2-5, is EPEVTQTPSHQVTQMGQEVILRCVPISNHLYFYWYRQILGQKVEFLVSFYNNEISEKSEIFDDQFSVERPDGSNFTLKIRSTKLEDSAMYFCASSGRTSGGLWETQYFGPGTRLLVL.